This TCR beta chain was documented in a study of cytomegalovirus exposure and HLA in healthy donors. Study results and limitations: In a later analysis, at a false discovery rate of 0.05, 15,000 to 20,000 TCR beta sequences matched HLA alleles. Immune exposure data for these donors was limited to CMV serostatus.

Those who donated were healthy bone marrow donors. V lost 1 base, J lost 2 bases, and 11 bases stayed unmatched. The germline CDR1 and CDR2 sequences are LGHNA and YNFKEQ. The CDR3 contains 20 residues. Details on this clone: Its antigen remains unidentified.

PCR involved 60 Vbeta and 13 Jbeta primers. Data came from immunoSEQ multiplex PCR; TCRdb stores just in-frame clones and leaves some out. The table has 40,000 to 55,000 clones, around 72% seen once. V is TRBV4-2 and J is TRBJ2-2, with 12 nucleotides matching TRBD2. The sequence was collected from a woman aged 30 to 39 in good health and CMV-seronegative. Sequenced material: PBMCs. This CDR3 reads CASSQGLAGAHRRNTGELFF. The CDR3 DNA sequence: TGTGCCAGCAGCCAAGGACTAGCGGGAGCGCACAGAAGAAACACCGGGGAGCTGTTTTTT.